The 20 T cell receptor beta chains presented below share a single source sample, sequenced in a study of regulatory T cells in long-lasting Graves disease. Library construction for TCR beta used iRepertoire HTBI primers and Arm-PCR of CDR3 regions. TCRdb re-called the multiplex PCR reads with MiXCR, one entry per CDR3 protein. This table holds 680,000 or so distinct CDR3 sequences, 15% to 20% found once. Time point in this sample: newly diagnosed GD, antithyroid drugs for less than 3 months. Extracted PBMC RNA gave rise to the TCR library. The data were also submitted as part of a second study, on T cells in Graves' hyperthyroidism and ophthalmopathy.

Source: peripheral blood mononuclear cells (PBMCs), taken at new diagnosis, from a patient treated with antithyroid drugs. The receptors stem from a young woman with Graves disease.

The chain is built from TRBV12-3 or TRBV12-4 and TRBJ1-1; D call uncertain. This CDR3 comprises 16 residues. V shed 6 bases and J shed 0 bases, with 17 bases lying between them. In DNA, the CDR3 is TGTGCCAGCAGCCCGACGAATTATACCCTGAACACTGAAGCTTTCTTT. Its translation: CASSPTNYTLNTEAFF.

In its sample, this clonotype was seen a few times. The chain recombines TRBV10-3 with TRBJ2-2, with TRBD2 matching over 10 bases. The CDR3 has 14 amino acids. The ends lost 7 bases at V and 4 bases at J; junction bases unmatched: 3. Germline V gene sequence: CDR1 ENHRY, CDR2 SYGVKD. Here the CDR3 reads CAIKAGGVTGELFF. The CDR3 DNA reads as TGTGCCATCAAAGCGGGAGGGGTCACCGGGGAGCTGTTTTTT.

The sample holds many counts of this clonotype. CDR3 region: CASSMKSRLNTEAFF. The DNA of the CDR3 is TGTGCCAGTAGTATGAAAAGCAGGTTGAACACTGAAGCTTTCTTT. The J gene is TRBJ1-1, the V gene TRBV19; D not certain. The CDR3 contains 15 residues. V lost 3 bases and J lost 0, with 11 bases in between. The V gene's germline CDR1 is LNHDA and CDR2 SQIVND (reference sequence).

This clonotype showed up many times. CDR3 amino acids: CASSSQIRAFF. CDR3 nucleotide sequence: TGTGCCAGCAGTTCCCAAATACGGGCTTTCTTT. This rearrangement joins TRBV28 to TRBJ1-1; D uncertain. The germline gives CDR1 MDHEN, CDR2 SYDVKM. The V and J ends lost 4 bases and 11 bases respectively, with 11 bases between them. The CDR3 length is 11 residues.

There are a few counts of this clonotype. This chain uses TRBV5-6 with TRBJ2-4; no reliable D call. Germline lookup yields CDR1 SGHDT and CDR2 YYEEEE. This CDR3 comprises 15 residues. Trimming took off 0 bases at V and 0 bases at J, with 7 bases between the two ends. The CDR3 reads CASSLETLAKNIQYF. Here the CDR3 DNA reads TGTGCCAGCAGCTTGGAGACTCTAGCCAAAAACATTCAGTACTTC.

This clonotype was seen many times. This rearrangement joins TRBV28 to TRBJ2-7; 8 bases match TRBD1. The CDR3 covers 14 residues. Germline assignment: CDR1 MDHEN and CDR2 SYDVKM. Losses at the gene ends were 8 bases for V and 1 base for J; bases not matched to a gene: 7. The CDR3 sequence: CASLETGGSYEQYF. The CDR3 bases are TGTGCCAGCCTTGAAACAGGGGGTTCCTACGAGCAGTACTTC.

The chain employs TRBV12-3 or TRBV12-4 and TRBJ2-7; tentative D call: TRBD2 (6 bases). The germline V and J ends were trimmed by 4 bases and 2 bases, with 9 bases remaining between them. This CDR3 has 13 residues. The DNA of the CDR3 is TGTGCCAGCAGTTGGGGGGACGCCTACGAGCAGTACTTC. Residues: CASSWGDAYEQYF.

This clonotype was picked up many times. The J gene is TRBJ2-3, the V gene TRBV28; D gene ambiguous. Trimming removed 7 bases at V and 3 bases at J, with 8 bases between. CDR3 size: 12 residues. CDR1 MDHEN and CDR2 SYDVKM come from the germline V gene. The CDR3 nucleotides are TGTGCCAGCACTGGGGTGACAGATACGCAGTATTTT. Its protein product is CASTGVTDTQYF.

This clonotype was observed at least ten times. CDR3 amino acids: CASSRQGYVSPLHF. The CDR3 DNA reads as TGTGCCAGCAGCCGACAGGGGTACGTTTCACCCCTCCACTTT. This chain uses TRBV2 with TRBJ1-6; TRBD1 agrees at 8 bases. J lost 9 bases, V lost 6 bases, and 7 bases had no gene match. From germline, CDR1 is SNHLY and CDR2 FYNNEI. The CDR3 covers 14 residues.

In this sample, this clonotype turned up many times. V usage is TRBV2 and J usage is TRBJ1-1, with a tentative D call TRBD1 (6 bases). V lost 2 bases and J lost 1, with 17 bases in between. The CDR3 totals 17 residues. The germline gives CDR1 SNHLY, CDR2 FYNNEI. CDR3 coding DNA: TGTGCCAGCAGTGAATTAATAACGACAGGTCAGAACACTGAAGCTTTCTTT. Its protein product is CASSELITTGQNTEAFF.

V gene TRBV7-9 combines with J gene TRBJ2-5; weak D call: TRBD1 (6 bases). Germline lookup yields CDR1 SEHNR and CDR2 FQNEAQ (reference sequence). Trimming took off 4 bases at V and 1 base at J, with 16 bases between the two ends. The CDR3 is made up of 16 amino acids. CDR3 protein: CASSYPPWGPQETQYF. The CDR3 DNA reads TGTGCCAGCAGCTACCCCCCCTGGGGGCCCCAAGAGACCCAGTACTTC.

A word on this clonotype: A read error may be the cause here, since a much bigger clone is one base away. J is TRBJ1-2 and V is TRBV13, with 9 bases identical to TRBD1. Per germline, CDR1 PRHDT and CDR2 FYEKMQ (reference sequence). The CDR3 extends over 14 amino acids. This chain's CDR3 is CAGSSGQGQYGYTF. The CDR3 region has the DNA TGTGCCGGCAGCTCGGGACAGGGACAATATGGCTACACCTTC.

The chain carries TRBV20-1 and TRBJ2-5; 9 bases fit TRBD1. V gave up 0 bases and J gave up 3 bases; unmatched junction bases: 5. Germline CDR1 and CDR2: DFQATT and SNEGSKA (reference sequence). This CDR3 is built from 15 residues. Written as DNA, the CDR3 is TGCAGTGCTAGAGATTTGGGACAGGGTGAAGAGACCCAGTACTTC. As protein: CSARDLGQGEETQYF.

The table lists this clonotype with many counts. V usage is TRBV28 and J usage is TRBJ2-1; D might be TRBD1 or TRBD2, each matching 5 bases. Deletions cut 8 bases from V and 8 bases from J, with 25 bases between. From germline, CDR1 is MDHEN and CDR2 SYDVKM. The CDR3 runs 16 residues. CDR3 DNA: TGTGCCAGCGGAGCCGTAACGGGGCGCAGTTTGGATGAGCAGTTCTTC. It yields the protein CASGAVTGRSLDEQFF.

The DNA of the CDR3 is TGTGCCAGCAGCCCCGTTAAGGGGACAGGGCTTTCGGATACGCAGTATTTT. It specifies CASSPVKGTGLSDTQYF. The chain employs TRBV3-1 and TRBJ2-3, with 9 bases that match TRBD1. The junction had 14 bases not matched to a gene; V was cut back by 4 bases and J by 6 bases. The length of the CDR3 is 17 residues. CDR1 is LGHDT, CDR2 YNNKEL, per germline (reference sequence).

The gene calls are TRBV7-2 and TRBJ2-1; 8 nucleotides align to TRBD2. The CDR3 sequence is 15 residues long. Looked up from germline, CDR1 is SGHTA and CDR2 is FQGNSA. With 1 base clipped from V and 6 bases from J, the junction kept 5 bases outside the gene matches. CDR3 in DNA: TGTGCCAGCAGCTTAGTGGACGGGACTAGCAATGAGCAGTTCTTC. Translated: CASSLVDGTSNEQFF.

This clonotype was counted only a few times. This chain links TRBV28 with TRBJ1-3; D call uncertain. V shed 3 bases and J shed 4 bases, with 7 bases lying between them. Germline V gene lookup returns CDR1 MDHEN and CDR2 SYDVKM. The CDR3 runs 13 residues. CDR3: CASSFPMGNTIYF. CDR3 bases: TGTGCCAGCAGTTTCCCGATGGGAAACACCATATATTTT.

The sample holds a few counts of this clonotype. The chain joins TRBV5-5 to TRBJ2-3, with 9 bases aligning to TRBD1. The germline CDR1 and CDR2 sequences are SGHKS and YYEKEE (reference sequence). The CDR3 runs 14 residues. Trimming at V came to 5 bases and at J to 5 bases, leaving 6 bases not matched to a gene. In DNA, the CDR3 is TGTGCCAGCAGTTGGGACAGGGCCGAAGATACGCAGTATTTT. It codes for CASSWDRAEDTQYF.

This clonotype has at least ten counts. This chain connects TRBV18 to TRBJ2-1; D is unclear. The last part of the DNA fits TRBJ2-5 better; the J call may be wrong. The germline gives CDR1 KGHSH, CDR2 LQKENI. The CDR3 has 16 residues. The CDR3 sequence is CASSPPVGNSQETQYF. The CDR3 DNA follows: TGTGCCAGCTCACCACCGGTTGGTAACAGCCAAGAGACCCAGTACTTC.

This clonotype was detected many times. The V gene is TRBV6-1, the J gene TRBJ1-5, with TRBD1 matching 8 bases. Germline V CDR1 and CDR2: MNHNS, SASEGT. With V trimmed by 3 bases and J by 6 bases, 4 bases remained unmatched. This CDR3 is built from 14 residues. CDR3 sequence (DNA): TGTGCCAGCAGTGAGCCGACAGGGGTTCAGCCCCAGCATTTT. It specifies CASSEPTGVQPQHF.